This T cell receptor (beta chain) was profiled in a study of T cells expressing NK-cell markers. Study details: One of eight sequenced donors was HCMV-seronegative; the other seven were seropositive.

TCRdb re-called the 5' RACE reads, yielding one record per CDR3 amino acid sequence without DNA. The table counts about 260,000 distinct CDR3 sequences; about 0.4% lies in the top ten. The CDR3 totals 15 residues. Germline assignment: CDR1 KGHSH and CDR2 LQKENI. Broader study findings: Top CD8+ clonotypes included the dominant CD3+CD56+NKG2C+ clonotypes in roughly 6 donors.

As concerns this clonotype: No antigen is known for it.

The TCR comes from a man aged 18 to 30 in good health. Specimen: blood T cells: a sorted CD56 or NKG2C T cell subset, CD4+ or CD8+ T cells, or bulk PBMC T cells (not recorded which). The gene calls are TRBV18 and TRBJ2-1; there is no DNA to check the TCRdb D call of TRBD1. The CDR3 here is CASSPGTGLGNEQFF.